These T cell receptor beta chains were read from a single sample in a study of T cell repertoires in cytomegalovirus infection. MiXCR, run by TCRdb on the reads, gives a single entry per CDR3 protein. The table records approximately 150,000 distinct CDR3 sequences, approximately 5.9% of them present only once. The sequencing sample was made of PBMCs. These receptors were taken from a human donor in good health (CMV status not recorded). Some clones in this sample may be carry-over from other donors' samples. Both conserved end residues are part of each CDR3.

j_gene | len | v_gene | CDR3aa
TRBJ2-1 | 16 | TRBV15 | CATSRAAGGLSNEQFF
TRBJ2-1 | 16 | TRBV6-2/TRBV6-3 | CASSYATSGGQNEQFF
TRBJ1-5 | 15 | TRBV7-2 | CASSLAGQGGQPQHF
TRBJ2-5 | 14 | TRBV6-2/TRBV6-3 | CASRVLAGVETQYF
TRBJ1-6 | 12 | TRBV7-2 | CASSLGGSPLHF
TRBJ2-1 | 15 | TRBV9 | CASSVSGSSHNEQFF
TRBJ1-2 | 17 | TRBV5-6 | CASSSRSLTGGQNGYTF
TRBJ1-2 | 16 | TRBV7-2 | CASSSAPGQSNYGYTF
TRBJ2-5 | 16 | TRBV6-5 | CASTGWIRGHQETQYF
TRBJ2-7 | 15 | TRBV28 | CASSPDRGRLWEQYF
TRBJ2-5 | 16 | TRBV20-1 | CSAGATSGRYQETQYF
TRBJ2-7 | 15 | TRBV20-1 | CSARIRDGVFYEQYF
TRBJ2-3 | 17 | TRBV9 | CASSEDTGTPWADTQYF
TRBJ2-7 | 11 | TRBV29-1 | CSVAGAYEQYF
TRBJ2-3 | 16 | TRBV7-3 | CASSSEGRGGTDTQYF
TRBJ1-4 | 16 | TRBV12-3/TRBV12-4 | CASSIPSGATNEKLFF
TRBJ1-1 | 16 | TRBV5-1 | CASSPGLGDRNTEAFF
TRBJ1-2 | 15 | TRBV11-1 | CASSSLHRDGNGYTF
TRBJ1-2 | 11 | TRBV28 | CASREGVGYTF
TRBJ2-3 | 17 | TRBV10-3 | CAISESRGQGGQITQYF
TRBJ2-7 | 17 | TRBV7-2 | CASSLVPPSGGTYEQYF
TRBJ2-4 | 15 | TRBV6-5 | CASSYSRGGADIQYF
TRBJ2-7 | 16 | TRBV11-2 | CASSLEFGWSNYEQYF
TRBJ2-7 | 14 | TRBV5-1 | CASSRTADSYEQYF
TRBJ2-5 | 16 | TRBV7-2 | CASSLAREGFQETQYF
TRBJ2-7 | 15 | TRBV6-1 | CASSEAPSGAYEQYF
TRBJ1-2 | 16 | TRBV7-8 | CASSPTGTGETHGYTF
TRBJ2-5 | 13 | TRBV19 | CASRRGGGKTQYF
TRBJ2-3 | 14 | TRBV7-6 | CASSPQGATDTQYF
TRBJ2-3 | 14 | TRBV2 | CASSVGRVQDTQYF
TRBJ2-5 | 13 | TRBV24-1 | CATSRQDQETQYF
TRBJ1-1 | 13 | TRBV7-9 | CASSSGVITEAFF
TRBJ1-5 | 13 | TRBV5-1 | CASSPACNQPQHF
TRBJ2-7 | 15 | TRBV20-1 | CSAQPPGLAESEQYF
TRBJ2-1 | 19 | TRBV3-1 | CASSFGLAGARSSYNEQFF
TRBJ2-7 | 13 | TRBV19 | CASSISRIGEQYF
TRBJ2-5 | 18 | TRBV20-1 | CSARDSEARDYRQETQYF
TRBJ2-2 | 15 | TRBV7-2 | CASSLGTGNTGELFF
TRBJ2-6 | 16 | TRBV6-2/TRBV6-3 | CASSYHRGTGANVLTF
TRBJ1-4 | 15 | TRBV7-2 | CASSFQPQGLEKLFF
TRBJ1-1 | 14 | TRBV4-3 | CASSPTWDSTEAFF
TRBJ2-5 | 16 | TRBV11-2 | CASSLGRRGKQETQYF